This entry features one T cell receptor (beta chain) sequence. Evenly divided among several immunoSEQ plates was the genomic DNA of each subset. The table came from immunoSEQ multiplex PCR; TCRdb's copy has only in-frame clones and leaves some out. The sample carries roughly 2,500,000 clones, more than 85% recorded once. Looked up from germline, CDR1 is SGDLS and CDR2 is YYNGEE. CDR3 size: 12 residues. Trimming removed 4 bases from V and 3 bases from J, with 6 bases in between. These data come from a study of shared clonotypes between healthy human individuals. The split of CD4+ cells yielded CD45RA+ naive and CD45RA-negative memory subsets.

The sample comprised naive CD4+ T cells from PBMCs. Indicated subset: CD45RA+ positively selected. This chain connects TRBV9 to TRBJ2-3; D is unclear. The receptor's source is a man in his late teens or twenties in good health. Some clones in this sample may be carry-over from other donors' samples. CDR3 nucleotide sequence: TGTGCCAGCAGCACTTTTACAGATACGCAGTATTTT. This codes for CASSTFTDTQYF.